The source of this T cell receptor (beta chain) is a study of cytomegalovirus exposure and HLA in healthy donors. TCRdb keeps only in-frame clones here, not all; method: immunoSEQ multiplex PCR. This table holds over 100,000 clones, 70% to 90% found once. Study conclusions and caveats: As was reported, the classifier diagnosed cytomegalovirus status with high specificity and sensitivity. It was found in a later analysis that first-cohort TCR clusters tended to co-occur in the 90 to 150 validation repertoires. TCR beta chains numbering roughly 150 were designated cytomegalovirus-associated.

With respect to this clone: No antigen is known for it.

An approximately 120-subject validation cohort, separate from the 666-subject first cohort, supplied the donors. Trimming left V 1 base short and J 0 bases short, with 11 bases between. This CDR3 comprises 16 residues. From germline, CDR1 is MGHRA and CDR2 YSYEKL. The chain uses TRBV4-1 and TRBJ2-3, with D possibly being TRBD2 (5 bases). The clonotype comes from a woman between 18 and 30 years old in good health and CMV-seropositive. The sample comprised PBMCs. The DNA for the CDR3 is TGCGCCAGCAGCCAAGGGCAGAGCGGTAGCACAGATACGCAGTATTTT. Residues: CASSQGQSGSTDTQYF.